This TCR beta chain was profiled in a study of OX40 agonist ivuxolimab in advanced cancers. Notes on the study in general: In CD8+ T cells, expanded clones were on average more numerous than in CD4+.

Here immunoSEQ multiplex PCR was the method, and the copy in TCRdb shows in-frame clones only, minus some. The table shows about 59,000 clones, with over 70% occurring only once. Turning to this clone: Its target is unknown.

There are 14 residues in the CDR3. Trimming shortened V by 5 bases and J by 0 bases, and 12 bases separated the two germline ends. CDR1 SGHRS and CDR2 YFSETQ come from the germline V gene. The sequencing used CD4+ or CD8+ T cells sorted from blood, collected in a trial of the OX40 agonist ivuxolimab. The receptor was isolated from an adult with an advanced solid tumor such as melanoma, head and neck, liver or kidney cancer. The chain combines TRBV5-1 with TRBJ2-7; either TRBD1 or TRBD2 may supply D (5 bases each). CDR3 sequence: CASRKGPSSYEQYF. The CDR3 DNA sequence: TGCGCCAGCAGGAAGGGACCAAGCTCCTACGAGCAGTACTTC.